This T cell receptor beta chain was sequenced for a study of multiple sclerosis patients with progressive multifocal leukoencephalopathy. Overall study findings and caveats: Expanded clones at PML onset predated and persisted through natalizumab therapy.

Spiked into each PCR were synthetic inline TR CDR3 controls of all V-J pairings. Sequencing used immunoSEQ multiplex PCR; TCRdb keeps in-frame clones, though not all of them. The profile shows about 28,000 clones, 90% of them singletons. The sample's time point: approximately 12 months of natalizumab therapy. The control group, sampled over time, had multiple sclerosis, received natalizumab and did not develop PML. This CDR3 has 13 amino acids. Trimming removed 4 bases at V and 1 base at J, with 7 bases between. Germline V gives CDR1 MNHNS, CDR2 SASEGT. For this clone: Its antigen is not known. This CDR3 is also generated by other DNA sequences in the sample.

The TCR originated in a human donor with multiple sclerosis. Sample: PBMCs, taken from a patient treated with natalizumab. The chain uses TRBV6-1 and TRBJ1-1; D gene uncertain. CDR3 protein: CASSGRENTEAFF. In DNA, the CDR3 is TGTGCCAGCAGTGGACGGGAGAACACTGAAGCTTTCTTT.